The 25 T cell receptor beta chains reported below all come from one sample, sequenced in a study of T cell responses to AZD1222 COVID-19 vaccine. The repertoire was sequenced with immunoSEQ multiplex PCR; TCRdb's copy has only in-frame clones and lacks some. The repertoire holds some 110,000 clones, with about nine tenths as singletons. The sample consisted of peripheral blood, taken 28 days after the second dose of the MenACWY control vaccine. The receptor set was obtained from an adult who received the MenACWY meningococcal vaccine as a control.

The chain uses TRBV5-8 and TRBJ2-5; D may be TRBD1 (6 bases). The CDR3 is 15 amino acids. In germline, CDR1 is SGHTS, CDR2 YDEGEE. The V end lost 0 bases, the J end lost 1 base, and 10 bases lay between the germline ends. The DNA of the CDR3 is TGTGCCAGCAGCTTGGAACAGGGCTTCCAAGAGACCCAGTACTTC. The encoded protein is CASSLEQGFQETQYF.

The chain couples TRBV9 to TRBJ1-6, with TRBD1 matching 9 bases. V was pared by 3 bases and J by 8 bases, with 6 bases of the junction left unmatched. CDR3 size: 15 residues. Per the germline V gene, CDR1 is SGDLS and CDR2 is YYNGEE. The CDR3 nucleotides are TGTGCCAGCAGCGAGGGGACAGGGCCCTATTCACCCCTCCACTTT. This codes for CASSEGTGPYSPLHF. Based on the CDR3 plus reference TRBV9 and TRBJ1-6, the full variable domain is DSGVTQTPKHLITATGQRVTLRCSPRSGDLSVYWYQQSLDQGLQFLIQYYNGEERAKGNILERFSAQQFPDLHSELNLSSLELGDSALYFCASSEGTGPYSPLHFGNGTRLTVT.

The chain recombines TRBV6-6 with TRBJ1-2, with D maybe TRBD1 (5 bases). Germline loops: CDR1 MNHNY, CDR2 SVGAGI (reference sequence). Trimming removed 0 bases from V and 6 bases from J, with 11 bases in between. CDR3 length: 14 amino acids. The CDR3 DNA is TGTGCCAGCAGTTACTCGTCCAGGGTTGATGGCTACACCTTC. Its protein is CASSYSSRVDGYTF.

The chain couples TRBV9 to TRBJ1-2; D not certain. Trimming shortened V by 3 bases and J by 8 bases, and 17 bases separated the two germline ends. Germline values: CDR1 SGDLS, CDR2 YYNGEE. CDR3 length: 14 residues. The chain's CDR3 is CASSASPSLGGYTF. The CDR3 nucleotides are TGTGCCAGCAGCGCCTCACCGAGCCTAGGAGGCTACACCTTC.

A few counts support this clone. V gene TRBV5-1 combines with J gene TRBJ2-1, with D tentatively TRBD2 (6 bases). Per the germline V gene, CDR1 is SGHRS and CDR2 is YFSETQ. The CDR3 runs to 15 residues. The V and J ends lost 5 bases and 3 bases respectively, with 15 bases between them. The CDR3 sequence is CASRAGTSDYNEQFF. The CDR3 coding sequence is TGCGCCAGCAGGGCCGGGACTTCAGACTACAATGAGCAGTTCTTC. The full variable domain, its missing parts supplied by reference TRBV5-1 and TRBJ2-1, is KAGVTQTPRYLIKTRGQQVTLSCSPISGHRSVSWYQQTPGQGLQFLFEYFSETQRNKGNFPGRFSGRQFSNSRSEMNVSTLELGDSALYLCASRAGTSDYNEQFFGPGTRLTVL.

The rearrangement joins TRBV19 to TRBJ2-6, with TRBD2 as a possible D gene (6 bases). Between the trimmed V and J ends, which lost 3 bases and 0 bases, there was a span of 9 bases. The CDR3 extends over 16 amino acids. Germline V gene sequence: CDR1 LNHDA, CDR2 SQIVND (reference sequence). The CDR3 is CASSIRGTSGANVLTF. CDR3 DNA sequence: TGTGCCAGTAGTATCCGGGGGACCTCTGGGGCCAACGTCCTGACTTTC.

V is TRBV2 and J is TRBJ1-2, with 8 bases matching TRBD1. The CDR3 spans 15 residues. CDR1 and CDR2 from the germline V gene are SNHLY and FYNNEI. V lost 8 bases and J lost 7; bases outside the gene matches: 15. For the CDR3, the DNA is TGTGCCAGCGGACAGGGCCCCTATGGGAATCGTGGCTACACCTTC. Protein: CASGQGPYGNRGYTF. The variable domain in full, completed from reference TRBV2 and TRBJ1-2, reads EPEVTQTPSHQVTQMGQEVILRCVPISNHLYFYWYRQILGQKVEFLVSFYNNEISEKSEIFDDQFSVERPDGSNFTLKIRSTKLEDSAMYFCASGQGPYGNRGYTFGSGTRLTVV.

This clone was recorded a few times. The genes are TRBV4-2 and TRBJ2-1; the match to TRBD2 covers 12 bases. J lost 3 bases, V lost 5 bases, and 5 bases had no gene match. This CDR3 comprises 16 residues. Germline lookup yields CDR1 LGHNA and CDR2 YNFKEQ. CDR3 sequence reads: CASSYTLAGGYNEQFF. CDR3 coding DNA: TGTGCCAGCAGCTATACACTAGCGGGGGGCTACAATGAGCAGTTCTTC.

The chain carries TRBV7-9 and TRBJ1-6, with 9 bases fitting TRBD1. Germline CDR1 reads SEHNR; CDR2 reads FQNEAQ (reference sequence). There are 14 residues in the CDR3. With 5 bases clipped from V and 7 bases from J, the junction kept 3 bases outside the gene matches. The CDR3 protein is CASSRTGDNSPLHF. For the CDR3, the DNA is TGTGCCAGCAGCCGGACAGGGGACAATTCACCCCTCCACTTT.

The CDR3 reads CASSLGGQGALREQYF. CDR3 nucleotide sequence: TGTGCCAGTTCCCTCGGCGGACAGGGGGCCCTTAGGGAGCAGTACTTC. The gene calls are TRBV19 and TRBJ2-7; 11 bases fit TRBD1. With V trimmed by 8 bases and J by 7 bases, 16 bases remained unmatched. CDR1 is LNHDA and CDR2 is SQIVND in the germline V gene (reference sequence). The length of the CDR3 is 16 residues. Combining the CDR3 with reference TRBV19 and TRBJ2-7 gives the whole variable domain DGGITQSPKYLFRKEGQNVTLSCEQNLNHDAMYWYRQDPGQGLRLIYYSQIVNDFQKGDIAEGYSVSREKKESFPLTVTSAQKNPTAFYLCASSLGGQGALREQYFGPGTRLTVT.

The chain carries TRBV6-2 or TRBV6-3 and TRBJ2-2; possible D gene TRBD2, 6 bases. Germline CDR1 reads MNHEY; CDR2 reads SVGEGT. V shed 11 bases and J shed 4 bases, with 20 bases lying between them. The CDR3 is 15 amino acids. The CDR3 is CAGCPGGHGTGELFF. As DNA, the CDR3 is TGTGCCGGCTGCCCCGGGGGTCACGGCACCGGGGAGCTGTTTTTT.

CDR3 in DNA: TGTGCCACCAGTTCGACAGGGGGCTCCTACGAGCAGTACTTC. Protein product: CATSSTGGSYEQYF. The V gene is TRBV24-1, the J gene TRBJ2-7; 9 positions agree with TRBD1. V shed 6 bases and J 0 bases; nucleotides not matched to a gene: 2. CDR1 is KGHDR and CDR2 is SFDVKD in the germline V gene. The CDR3 is 14 amino acids.

The J gene is TRBJ2-1, the V gene TRBV5-4; 8 bases map to TRBD2. The CDR3 is 15 residues long. V was clipped by 4 bases and J by 7 bases; unmatched bases: 10. The germline gives CDR1 SGHNT, CDR2 YYREEE (reference sequence). CDR3 in amino acids: CASSKSGGDRNEQFF. CDR3 bases: TGTGCCAGCAGCAAGAGCGGGGGAGACCGAAATGAGCAGTTCTTC.

The gene calls are TRBV19 and TRBJ2-7, with 9 bases lining up with TRBD1. The V gene's germline CDR1 is LNHDA and CDR2 SQIVND (reference sequence). Losses at the gene ends were 4 bases for V and 4 bases for J; bases not matched to a gene: 8. CDR3 length equals 15 residues. The CDR3 is CASSTPTGGVYEQYF. Here the CDR3 DNA reads TGTGCCAGTAGTACTCCGACAGGGGGGGTATACGAGCAGTACTTC.

The count of this clone is one. The chain employs TRBV18 and TRBJ2-7; D possibly corresponds to TRBD2 (6 bases). CDR1 and CDR2 from the germline V gene are KGHSH and LQKENI. This CDR3 is built from 15 residues. V was clipped by 1 base and J by 1 base, with 11 bases between them. The CDR3 DNA reads as TGTGCCAGCTCACCACAGTTGGGGACTTCCTACGAGCAGTACTTC. This codes for CASSPQLGTSYEQYF. The full variable domain, its missing parts supplied by reference TRBV18 and TRBJ2-7, is NAGVMQNPRHLVRRRGQEARLRCSPMKGHSHVYWYRQLPEEGLKFMVYLQKENIIDESGMPKERFSAEFPKEGPSILRIQQVVRGDSAAYFCASSPQLGTSYEQYFGPGTRLTVT.

This chain connects TRBV7-9 to TRBJ1-1; D may be TRBD1 (6 bases). Trimming removed 5 bases at V and 7 bases at J, with 17 bases between. Per the germline V gene, CDR1 is SEHNR and CDR2 is FQNEAQ (reference sequence). This CDR3 is 14 amino acids long. CDR3 DNA sequence: TGTGCCAGCAGCCCCAGGGGCCGGCGTCTTGAAGCTTTCTTT. This gives the protein CASSPRGRRLEAFF.

V is TRBV3-1 (or the pseudogene TRBV3-2) and J is TRBJ1-6; D ambiguous. The CDR3 runs 16 residues. Trimming removed 1 base from V and 3 bases from J, with 10 bases in between. Germline CDR1 is LGHDT and CDR2 is YNNKEL (reference sequence). The CDR3 reads CASSQAPAGYNSPLHF. The CDR3 region has the DNA TGTGCCAGCAGCCAAGCTCCTGCTGGCTATAATTCACCCCTCCACTTT.

The V and J genes are TRBV19 and TRBJ1-2; unclear D gene. The CDR3 has 14 amino acids. V lost 6 bases and J 1 base, leaving 12 bases between the germline ends. Germline assignment: CDR1 LNHDA and CDR2 SQIVND (reference sequence). The chain's CDR3 is CASRGRGLNYGYTF. CDR3 nucleotides: TGTGCCAGTAGAGGCCGCGGCCTTAACTATGGCTACACCTTC.

This chain uses TRBV6-2 or TRBV6-3 with TRBJ1-5; D unclear. The CDR3 contains 12 residues. In germline, CDR1 is MNHEY, CDR2 SVGEGT. V was clipped by 0 bases and J by 7 bases, with 4 bases between them. The CDR3 sequence: CASSYSSQPQHF. CDR3 bases: TGTGCCAGCAGTTACTCATCCCAGCCCCAGCATTTT.

V gene TRBV10-2 combines with J gene TRBJ1-2, with D perhaps matching TRBD1 (6 bases). In germline, CDR1 is WSHSY, CDR2 SAAADI. V gave up 3 bases and J gave up 4 bases, with 15 bases separating them. The CDR3 has 15 amino acids. DNA of the CDR3: TGCGCCAGCAGTGATACGGGGGCTCTAGTCTATGGCTACACCTTC. Protein: CASSDTGALVYGYTF.

The V gene is TRBV5-4, the J gene TRBJ1-1, with a weak D call TRBD1 (5 bases). The germline V gene encodes CDR1 SGHNT and CDR2 YYREEE (reference sequence). The germline V and J ends were trimmed by 1 base and 11 bases, with 15 bases remaining between them. There are 13 residues in the CDR3. CDR3 sequence (DNA): TGTGCCAGCAGCTTGTCAGGGTTGGAGAGGGCTTTCTTT. It translates to CASSLSGLERAFF.

This clone has a handful of counts. Other DNA variants within this sample encode the same CDR3. This chain connects TRBV29-1 to TRBJ2-7, with 10 bases identical to TRBD1. The trim removed 6 bases at V and 0 bases at J, leaving 2 bases unmatched. The germline gives CDR1 SQVTM, CDR2 ANQGSEA. The CDR3 spans 13 residues. CDR3 protein: CSVRQGASYEQYF. For the CDR3, the DNA is TGCAGCGTAAGACAGGGGGCCTCCTACGAGCAGTACTTC.

This chain uses TRBV5-6 with TRBJ1-2, with D unclear. The CDR3 contains 14 residues. Germline CDR1 and CDR2: SGHDT and YYEEEE. V lost 0 bases, J lost 8 bases, and 14 bases lay in between. The chain's CDR3 is CASSLVVGEGGYTF. CDR3 sequence (DNA): TGTGCCAGCAGCTTGGTAGTGGGAGAGGGAGGCTACACCTTC. The complete variable domain, with remaining parts taken from reference TRBV5-6 and TRBJ1-2, reads DAGVTQSPTHLIKTRGQQVTLRCSPKSGHDTVSWYQQALGQGPQFIFQYYEEEERQRGNFPDRFSGHQFPNYSSELNVNALLLGDSALYLCASSLVVGEGGYTFGSGTRLTVV.

This sequence joins TRBV27 and TRBJ1-5, with TRBD1 matching 7 bases. The CDR3 length is 18 residues. Unmatched junction bases numbered 9, after V lost 0 bases and J lost 1 base. Germline assignment: CDR1 MNHEY and CDR2 SMNVEV (reference sequence). CDR3 DNA: TGTGCCAGCAGTTTATCGGGACAGTACGGGAGGAGCAATCAGCCCCAGCATTTT. Protein sequence: CASSLSGQYGRSNQPQHF.

The V gene is TRBV6-5, the J gene TRBJ2-7; 7 nucleotides match TRBD1. The CDR3 extends over 13 amino acids. The germline V gene has CDR1 MNHEY and CDR2 SVGAGI. Germline trimming cut 6 bases from V and 2 bases from J; bases unmatched to any gene: 4. CDR3 loop: CASRPQGAYEQYF. The CDR3 region has the DNA TGTGCCAGCAGACCCCAGGGGGCCTACGAGCAGTACTTC.